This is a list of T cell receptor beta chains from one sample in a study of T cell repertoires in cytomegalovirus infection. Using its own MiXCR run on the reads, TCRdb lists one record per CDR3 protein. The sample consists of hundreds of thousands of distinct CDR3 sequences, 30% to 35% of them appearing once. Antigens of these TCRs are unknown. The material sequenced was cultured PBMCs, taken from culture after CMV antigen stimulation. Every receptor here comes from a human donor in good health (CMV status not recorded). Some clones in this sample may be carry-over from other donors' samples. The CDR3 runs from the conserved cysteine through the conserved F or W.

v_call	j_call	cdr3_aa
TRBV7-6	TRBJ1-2	CASSLGPGRNFYGYTF
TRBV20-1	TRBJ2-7	CSARGVPTEQYF
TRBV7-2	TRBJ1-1	CASSVGQRGAFF
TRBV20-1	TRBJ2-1	CSAARVGGPGEQFF
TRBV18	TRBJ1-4	CASSPPQGWGEKLFF
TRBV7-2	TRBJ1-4	CASSFGQSSLSEKLFF
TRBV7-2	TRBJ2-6	CASSLVSGLASGANVLTF
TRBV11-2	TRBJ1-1	CASSLAAGRGRPEAFF
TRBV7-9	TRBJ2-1	CASSTIPGTSGGSSYNEQFF
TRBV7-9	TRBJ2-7	CASSLGESEQYF
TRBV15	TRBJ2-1	CATSRVARGTYNEQFF
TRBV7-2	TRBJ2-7	CASSPGLAMVADTF
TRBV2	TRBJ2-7	CASGSKTRSAEQYF
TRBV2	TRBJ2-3	CASSDRDTDTQYF
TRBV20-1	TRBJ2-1	CSASSLAGVSGPREQFF
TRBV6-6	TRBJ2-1	CASSYSSSGTSNEQFF
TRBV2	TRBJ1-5	CASHGQYNQPQHF
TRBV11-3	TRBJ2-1	CASSLSSGLGYEQFF
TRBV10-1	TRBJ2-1	CASNRLETYNEQFF
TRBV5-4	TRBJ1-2	CASSIDLTMSGGYTF
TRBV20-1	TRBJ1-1	CSARDQNRGNTEAFF
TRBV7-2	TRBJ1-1	CASSIRGGSTEAFF